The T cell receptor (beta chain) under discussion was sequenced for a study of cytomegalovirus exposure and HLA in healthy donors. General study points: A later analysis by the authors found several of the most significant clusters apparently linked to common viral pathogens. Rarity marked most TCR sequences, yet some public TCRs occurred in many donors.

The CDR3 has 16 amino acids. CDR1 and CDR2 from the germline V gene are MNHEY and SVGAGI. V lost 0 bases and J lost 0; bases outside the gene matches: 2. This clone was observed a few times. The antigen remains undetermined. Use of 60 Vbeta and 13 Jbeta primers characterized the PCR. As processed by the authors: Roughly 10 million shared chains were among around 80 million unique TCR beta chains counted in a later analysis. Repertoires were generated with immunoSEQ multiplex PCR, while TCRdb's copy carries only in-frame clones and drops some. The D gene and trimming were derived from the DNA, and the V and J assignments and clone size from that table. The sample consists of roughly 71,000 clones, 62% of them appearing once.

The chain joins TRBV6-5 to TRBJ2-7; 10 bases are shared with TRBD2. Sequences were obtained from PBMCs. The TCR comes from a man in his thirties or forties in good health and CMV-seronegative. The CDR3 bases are TGTGCCAGCAGTTACTCCGCTAGCGGGGGCTCCTACGAGCAGTACTTC. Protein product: CASSYSASGGSYEQYF.